This TCR beta chain stems from a study of blood T cell repertoires in COVID-19. About the research overall: PBMCs, B-cell-depleted T cells, or T cells were the source of the cDNA or gDNA that made up the material.

Unmatched junction bases numbered 4, after V lost 3 bases and J lost 1 base. Germline values: CDR1 SGHDT, CDR2 YYEEEE. The CDR3 sequence is 16 residues long. Per the study methods: Cell counts per sample came from amplifying reference gene primers. Clones were read by immunoSEQ multiplex PCR, and TCRdb kept only the in-frame ones, dropping some. V and J calls and clone size are as listed in that table; D and trimming were resolved from the DNA. The sample includes about 120,000 clones, about 81% of them seen just once. Material: peripheral blood. This clonotype originated in a man in his sixties or seventies with acute or convalescent COVID-19. V gene TRBV5-6 combines with J gene TRBJ1-5; 10 bases align to TRBD1. The CDR3 here is CASSWWTGGSNQPQHF. In nucleotides, the CDR3 is TGTGCCAGCAGCTGGTGGACAGGGGGAAGCAATCAGCCCCAGCATTTT.